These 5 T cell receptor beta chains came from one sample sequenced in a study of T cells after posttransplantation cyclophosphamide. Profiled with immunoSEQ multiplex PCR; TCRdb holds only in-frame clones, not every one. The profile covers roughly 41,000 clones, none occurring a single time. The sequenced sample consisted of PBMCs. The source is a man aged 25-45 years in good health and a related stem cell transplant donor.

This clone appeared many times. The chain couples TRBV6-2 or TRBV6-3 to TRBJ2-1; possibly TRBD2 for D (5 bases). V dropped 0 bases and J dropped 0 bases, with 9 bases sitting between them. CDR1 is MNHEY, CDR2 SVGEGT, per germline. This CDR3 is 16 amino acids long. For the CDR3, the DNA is TGTGCCAGCAGTTACTCTCGGACTTACTCCTACAATGAGCAGTTCTTC. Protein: CASSYSRTYSYNEQFF.

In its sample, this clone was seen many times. CDR3 residues: CASSLDSASTDTQYF. In DNA form, the CDR3 reads TGTGCCAGCAGCCTGGACAGCGCTAGCACAGATACGCAGTATTTT. This chain uses TRBV7-9 with TRBJ2-3; weak D call: TRBD1 (6 bases). Trimming shortened V by 5 bases and J by 0 bases, and 12 bases separated the two germline ends. This CDR3 spans 15 amino acids. Germline assignment: CDR1 SEHNR and CDR2 FQNEAQ (reference sequence).

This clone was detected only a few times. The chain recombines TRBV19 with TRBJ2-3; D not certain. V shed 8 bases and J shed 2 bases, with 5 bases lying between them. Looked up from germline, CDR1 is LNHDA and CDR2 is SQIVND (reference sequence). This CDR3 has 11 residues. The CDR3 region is CASSFTDTQYF. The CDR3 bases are TGTGCCAGTTCATTCACAGATACGCAGTATTTT.

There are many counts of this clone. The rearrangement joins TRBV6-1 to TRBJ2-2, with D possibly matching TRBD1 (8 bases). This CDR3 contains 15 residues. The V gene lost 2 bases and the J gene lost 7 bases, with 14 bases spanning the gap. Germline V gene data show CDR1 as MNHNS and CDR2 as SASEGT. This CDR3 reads CASSELTGEGGELFF. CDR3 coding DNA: TGTGCCAGCAGTGAACTGACAGGGGAGGGCGGGGAGCTGTTTTTT.

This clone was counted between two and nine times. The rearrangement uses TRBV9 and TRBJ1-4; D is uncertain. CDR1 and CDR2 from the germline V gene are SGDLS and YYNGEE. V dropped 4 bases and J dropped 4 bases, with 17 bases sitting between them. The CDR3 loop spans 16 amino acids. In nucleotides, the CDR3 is TGTGCCAGCAGCAGTTCAGGAAGACCGTTTAATGAAAAACTGTTTTTT. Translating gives CASSSSGRPFNEKLFF.